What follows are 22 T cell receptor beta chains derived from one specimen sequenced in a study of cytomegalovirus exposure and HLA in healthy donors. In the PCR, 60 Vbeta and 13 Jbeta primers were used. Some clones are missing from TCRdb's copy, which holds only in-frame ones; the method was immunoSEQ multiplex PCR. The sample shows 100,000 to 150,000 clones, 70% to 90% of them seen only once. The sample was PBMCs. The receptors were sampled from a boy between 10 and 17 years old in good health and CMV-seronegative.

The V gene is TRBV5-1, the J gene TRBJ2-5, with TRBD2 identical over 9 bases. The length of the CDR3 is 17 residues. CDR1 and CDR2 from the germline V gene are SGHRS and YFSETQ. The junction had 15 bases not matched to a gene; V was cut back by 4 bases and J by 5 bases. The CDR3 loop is CASSPSVVAGASETQYF. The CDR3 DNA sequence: TGCGCCAGCAGCCCCTCGGTGGTAGCGGGAGCTTCGGAGACCCAGTACTTC.

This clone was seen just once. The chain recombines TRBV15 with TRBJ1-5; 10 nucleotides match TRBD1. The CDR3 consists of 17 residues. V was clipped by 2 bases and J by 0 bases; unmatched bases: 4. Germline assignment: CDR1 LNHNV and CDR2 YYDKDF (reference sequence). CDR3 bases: TGTGCCACCAGCAGATCGGACAGGGGGATTAGCAATCAGCCCCAGCATTTT. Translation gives CATSRSDRGISNQPQHF.

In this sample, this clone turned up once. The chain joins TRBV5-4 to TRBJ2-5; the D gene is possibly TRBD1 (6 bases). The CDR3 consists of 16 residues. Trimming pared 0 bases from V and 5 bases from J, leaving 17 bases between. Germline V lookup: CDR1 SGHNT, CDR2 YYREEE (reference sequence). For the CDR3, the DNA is TGTGCCAGCAGCTTGGGGGGCGCAGGGGTCCGGGAGACCCAGTACTTC. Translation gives CASSLGGAGVRETQYF.

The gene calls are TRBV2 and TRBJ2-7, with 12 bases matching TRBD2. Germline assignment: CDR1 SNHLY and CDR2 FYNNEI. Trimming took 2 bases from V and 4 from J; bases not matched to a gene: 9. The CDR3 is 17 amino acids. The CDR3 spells CASSEILTSGGLYEQYF. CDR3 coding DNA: TGTGCCAGCAGTGAAATTTTGACTAGCGGGGGACTATACGAGCAGTACTTC.

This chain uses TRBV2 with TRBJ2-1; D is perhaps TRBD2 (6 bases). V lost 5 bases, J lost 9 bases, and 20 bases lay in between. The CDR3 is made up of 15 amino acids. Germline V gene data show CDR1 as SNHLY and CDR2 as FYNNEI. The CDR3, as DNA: TGTGCCAGCAGTCCGACTAGTCCGATCCTCGGTGAGCAGTTCTTC. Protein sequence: CASSPTSPILGEQFF.

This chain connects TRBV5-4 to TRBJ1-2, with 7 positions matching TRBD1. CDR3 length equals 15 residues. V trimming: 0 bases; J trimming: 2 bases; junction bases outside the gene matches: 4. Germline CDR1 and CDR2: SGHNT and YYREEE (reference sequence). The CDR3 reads CASSLEGAANYGYTF. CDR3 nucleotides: TGTGCCAGCAGCTTGGAGGGGGCTGCCAACTATGGCTACACCTTC.

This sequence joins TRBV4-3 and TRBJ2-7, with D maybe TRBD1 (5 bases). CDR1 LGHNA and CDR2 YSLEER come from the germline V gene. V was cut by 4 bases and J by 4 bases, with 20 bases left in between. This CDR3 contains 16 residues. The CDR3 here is CASSPNTPPDSYEQYF. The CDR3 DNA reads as TGCGCCAGCAGCCCCAACACCCCCCCCGACAGTTACGAGCAGTACTTC.

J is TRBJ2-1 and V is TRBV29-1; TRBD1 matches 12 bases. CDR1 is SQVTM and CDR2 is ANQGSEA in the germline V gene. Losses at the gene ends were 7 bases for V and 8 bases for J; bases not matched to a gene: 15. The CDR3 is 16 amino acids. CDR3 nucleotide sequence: TGCAGCGGCCTTGGGACAGGGGGCGATCTTTCGGATGAGCAGTTCTTC. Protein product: CSGLGTGGDLSDEQFF.

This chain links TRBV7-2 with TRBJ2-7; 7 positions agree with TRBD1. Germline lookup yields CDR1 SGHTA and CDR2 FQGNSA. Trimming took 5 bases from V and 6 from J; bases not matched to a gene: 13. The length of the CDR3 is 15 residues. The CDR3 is CASSMRQGRMGEQYF. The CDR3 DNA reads TGTGCCAGCAGCATGAGACAGGGAAGGATGGGCGAGCAGTACTTC. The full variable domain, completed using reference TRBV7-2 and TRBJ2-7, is GAGVSQSPSNKVTEKGKDVELRCDPISGHTALYWYRQSLGQGLEFLIYFQGNSAPDKSGLPSDRFSAERTGGSVSTLTIQRTQQEDSAVYLCASSMRQGRMGEQYFGPGTRLTVT.

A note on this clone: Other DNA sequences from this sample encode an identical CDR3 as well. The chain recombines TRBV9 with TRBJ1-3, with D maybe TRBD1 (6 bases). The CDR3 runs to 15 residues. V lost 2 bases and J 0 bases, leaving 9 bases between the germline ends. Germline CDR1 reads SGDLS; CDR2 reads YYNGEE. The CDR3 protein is CASSVSGVSGNTIYF. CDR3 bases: TGTGCCAGCAGCGTCTCAGGGGTCTCTGGAAACACCATATATTTT.

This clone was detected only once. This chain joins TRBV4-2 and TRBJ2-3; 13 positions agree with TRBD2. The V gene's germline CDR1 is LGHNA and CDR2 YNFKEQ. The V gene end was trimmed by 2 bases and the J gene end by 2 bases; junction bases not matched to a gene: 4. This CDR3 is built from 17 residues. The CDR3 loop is CASSQRTSGGTTDTQYF. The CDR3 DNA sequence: TGTGCCAGCAGCCAACGGACTAGCGGGGGAACCACAGATACGCAGTATTTT.

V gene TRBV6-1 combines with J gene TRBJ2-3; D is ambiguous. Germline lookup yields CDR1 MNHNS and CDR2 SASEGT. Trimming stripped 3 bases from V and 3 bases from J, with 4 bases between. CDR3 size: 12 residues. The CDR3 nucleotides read TGTGCCAGCAGTGACCTAACAGATACGCAGTATTTT. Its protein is CASSDLTDTQYF.

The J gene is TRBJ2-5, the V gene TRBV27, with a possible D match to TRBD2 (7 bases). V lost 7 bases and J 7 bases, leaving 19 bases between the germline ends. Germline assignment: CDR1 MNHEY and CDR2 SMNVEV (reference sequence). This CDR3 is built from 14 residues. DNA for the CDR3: TGTGCCAGCACCAAGGGGGGCTCGGGGGGGACCCAGTACTTC. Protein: CASTKGGSGGTQYF.

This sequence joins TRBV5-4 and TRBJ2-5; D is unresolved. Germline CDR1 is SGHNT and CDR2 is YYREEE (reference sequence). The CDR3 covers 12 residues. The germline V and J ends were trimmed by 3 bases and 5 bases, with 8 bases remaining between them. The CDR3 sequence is CASSSSRETQYF. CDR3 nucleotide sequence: TGTGCCAGCAGCTCGTCCCGTGAGACCCAGTACTTC.

The CDR3 DNA follows: TGTGCCAGCAGTGAAGACAGTTCCTACGAGCAGTACTTC. This encodes CASSEDSSYEQYF. V gene TRBV2 combines with J gene TRBJ2-7; no reliable D call. The V gene lost 1 base and the J gene lost 1 base, with 5 bases spanning the gap. CDR1 and CDR2 (germline): SNHLY, FYNNEI. The CDR3 has 13 amino acids.

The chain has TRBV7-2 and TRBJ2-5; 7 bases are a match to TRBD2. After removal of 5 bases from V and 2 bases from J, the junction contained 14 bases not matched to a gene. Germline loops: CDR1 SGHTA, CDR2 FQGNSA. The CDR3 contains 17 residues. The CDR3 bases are TGTGCCAGCAGCCTTCGTCTGGGAGGGAGAGGTCAAGAGACCCAGTACTTC. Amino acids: CASSLRLGGRGQETQYF.

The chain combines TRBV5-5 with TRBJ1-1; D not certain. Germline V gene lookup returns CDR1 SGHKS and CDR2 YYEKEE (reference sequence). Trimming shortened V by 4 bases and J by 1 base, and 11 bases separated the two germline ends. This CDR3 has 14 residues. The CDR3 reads CASSPGYSNTEAFF. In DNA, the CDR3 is TGTGCCAGCAGCCCGGGTTACTCGAACACTGAAGCTTTCTTT. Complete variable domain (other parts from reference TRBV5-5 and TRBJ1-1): DAGVTQSPTHLIKTRGQQVTLRCSPISGHKSVSWYQQVLGQGPQFIFQYYEKEERGRGNFPDRFSARQFPNYSSELNVNALLLGDSALYLCASSPGYSNTEAFFGQGTRLTVV.

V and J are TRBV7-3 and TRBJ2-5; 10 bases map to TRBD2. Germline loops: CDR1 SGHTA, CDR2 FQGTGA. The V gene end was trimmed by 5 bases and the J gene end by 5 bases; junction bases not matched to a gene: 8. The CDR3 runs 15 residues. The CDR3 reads CASSPASGGAETQYF. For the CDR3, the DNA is TGTGCCAGCAGCCCCGCGAGCGGGGGGGCGGAGACCCAGTACTTC.

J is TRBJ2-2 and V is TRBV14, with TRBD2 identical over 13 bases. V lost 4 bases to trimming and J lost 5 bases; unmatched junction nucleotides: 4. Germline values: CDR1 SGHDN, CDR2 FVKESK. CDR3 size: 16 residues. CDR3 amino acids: CASSLGLAGETGELFF. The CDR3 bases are TGTGCCAGCAGCCTCGGACTAGCGGGAGAGACCGGGGAGCTGTTTTTT.

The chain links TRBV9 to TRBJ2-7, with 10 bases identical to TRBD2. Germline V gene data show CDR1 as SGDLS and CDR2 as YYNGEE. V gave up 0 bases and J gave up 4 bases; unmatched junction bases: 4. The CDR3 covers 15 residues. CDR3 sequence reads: CASSVGASGGYEQYF. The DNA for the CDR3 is TGTGCCAGCAGCGTAGGAGCTAGCGGGGGTTACGAGCAGTACTTC.

This CDR3 is CASSTEPDYNEQFF. In nucleotides, the CDR3 is TGTGCCAGCAGCACAGAGCCCGATTACAATGAGCAGTTCTTC. V gene TRBV6-1 combines with J gene TRBJ2-1; the D is unclear. The CDR3 contains 14 residues. The V end was cut by 6 bases, the J end by 4 bases, with 13 bases between. The V gene's germline CDR1 is MNHNS and CDR2 SASEGT.

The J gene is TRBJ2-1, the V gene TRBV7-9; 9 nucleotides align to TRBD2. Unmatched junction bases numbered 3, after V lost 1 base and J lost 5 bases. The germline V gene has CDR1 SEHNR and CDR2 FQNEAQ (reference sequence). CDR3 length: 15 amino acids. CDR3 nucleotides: TGTGCCAGCAGCTTAGAACTAGCGGGCAACAATGAGCAGTTCTTC. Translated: CASSLELAGNNEQFF.